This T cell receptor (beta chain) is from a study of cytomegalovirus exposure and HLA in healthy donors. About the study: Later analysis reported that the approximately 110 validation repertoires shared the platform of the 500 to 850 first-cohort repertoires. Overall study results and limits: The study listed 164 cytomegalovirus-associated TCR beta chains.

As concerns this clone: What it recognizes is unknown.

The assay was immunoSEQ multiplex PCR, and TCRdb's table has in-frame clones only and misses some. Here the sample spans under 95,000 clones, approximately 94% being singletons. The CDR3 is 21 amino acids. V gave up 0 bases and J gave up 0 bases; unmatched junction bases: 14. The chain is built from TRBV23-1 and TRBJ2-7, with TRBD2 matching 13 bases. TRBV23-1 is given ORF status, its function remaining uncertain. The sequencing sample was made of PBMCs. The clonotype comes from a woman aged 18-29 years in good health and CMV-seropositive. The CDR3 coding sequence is TGCGCCAGCAGTCAATCCCGGACTAGCGGGGGCCACCTTGAGAGCTCCTACGAGCAGTACTTC. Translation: CASSQSRTSGGHLESSYEQYF.